This T cell receptor (beta chain) is drawn from a study of beta chain features in type 1 diabetes. General study results and limits: Any HLA-type effect on TCRB rearrangement remained unresolved here. Type 1 diabetes patients had moderately but significantly shorter TCRB CDR3s in all four CD4+ subsets. Insertions at VDJ junctions were less frequent in type 1 diabetes patients. These patients also deleted more nucleotides at the same junctions. Within patients, naive, central memory and Treg TCRB repertoires seemed more similar than within healthy donors.

Based on CD45RO/CCR7/CD25/CD127/CD95/CD27, CD4+ regulatory, stem cell-like memory, naive and central memory cells were sorted. This CDR3 has 12 amino acids. The V gene's germline CDR1 is SEHNR and CDR2 FQNEAQ (reference sequence). V dropped 5 bases and J dropped 5 bases, with 10 bases sitting between them. This clone has a handful of counts. Its specificity is unknown. Expressed TCRB transcripts were sequenced because the isolated RNA had all been reverse transcribed beforehand. Measured with immunoSEQ multiplex PCR; TCRdb has only the in-frame clones, and not every one. The sample includes approximately 270,000 clones, roughly an eighth of them seen just once.

The rearrangement joins TRBV7-9 to TRBJ2-7, with unresolved D. Specimen: naive CD4+ T cells from blood. This receptor was identified in a man aged 25-40 years with type 1 diabetes. This CDR3 is CASSPNGDEQYF. The CDR3 DNA is TGTGCCAGCAGCCCCAACGGAGACGAGCAGTACTTC.